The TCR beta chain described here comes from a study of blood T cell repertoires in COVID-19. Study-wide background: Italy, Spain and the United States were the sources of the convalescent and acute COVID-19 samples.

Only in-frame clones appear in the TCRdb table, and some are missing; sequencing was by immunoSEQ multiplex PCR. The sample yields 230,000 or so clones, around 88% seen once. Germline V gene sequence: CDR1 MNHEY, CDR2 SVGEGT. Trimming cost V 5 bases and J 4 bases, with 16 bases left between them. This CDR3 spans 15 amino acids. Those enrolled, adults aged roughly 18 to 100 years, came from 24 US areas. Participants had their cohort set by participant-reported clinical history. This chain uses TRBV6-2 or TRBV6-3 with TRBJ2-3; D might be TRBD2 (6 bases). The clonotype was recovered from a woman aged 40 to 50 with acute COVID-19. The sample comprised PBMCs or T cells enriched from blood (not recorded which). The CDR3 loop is CASSDGGWGPDTQYF. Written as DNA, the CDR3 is TGTGCCAGCAGTGACGGAGGGTGGGGCCCAGATACGCAGTATTTT.